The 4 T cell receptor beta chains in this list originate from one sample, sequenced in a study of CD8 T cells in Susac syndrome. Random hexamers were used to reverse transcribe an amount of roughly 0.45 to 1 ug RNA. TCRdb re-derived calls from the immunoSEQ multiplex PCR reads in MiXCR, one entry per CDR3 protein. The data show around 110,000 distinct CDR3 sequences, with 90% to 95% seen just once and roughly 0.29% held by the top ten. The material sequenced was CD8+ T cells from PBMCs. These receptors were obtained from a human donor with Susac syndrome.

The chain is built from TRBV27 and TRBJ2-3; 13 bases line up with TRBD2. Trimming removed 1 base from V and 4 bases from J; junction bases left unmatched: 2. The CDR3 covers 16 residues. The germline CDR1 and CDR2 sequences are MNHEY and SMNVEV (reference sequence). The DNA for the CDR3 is TGTGCCAGCAGTTTATTACTAGCGGGGGGGCCAGATACGCAGTATTTT. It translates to CASSLLLAGGPDTQYF.

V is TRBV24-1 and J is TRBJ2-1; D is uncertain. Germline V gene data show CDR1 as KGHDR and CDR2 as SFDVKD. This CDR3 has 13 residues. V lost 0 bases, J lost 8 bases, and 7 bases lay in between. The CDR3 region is CATSDLHGYEQFF. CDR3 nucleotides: TGTGCCACCAGTGATTTGCATGGTTATGAGCAGTTCTTC.

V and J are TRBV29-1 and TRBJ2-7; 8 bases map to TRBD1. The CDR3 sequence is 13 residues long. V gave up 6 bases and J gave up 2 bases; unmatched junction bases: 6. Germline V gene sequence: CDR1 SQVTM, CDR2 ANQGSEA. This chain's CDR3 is CSVLTGVAYEQYF. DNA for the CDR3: TGCAGCGTCTTGACAGGGGTGGCCTACGAGCAGTACTTC.

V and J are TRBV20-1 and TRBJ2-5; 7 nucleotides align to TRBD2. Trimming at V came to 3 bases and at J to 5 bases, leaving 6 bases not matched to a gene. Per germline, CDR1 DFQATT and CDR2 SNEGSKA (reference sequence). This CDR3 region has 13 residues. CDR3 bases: TGCAGTGCTAGGGAGCGGGGAGGCGAGACCCAGTACTTC. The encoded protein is CSARERGGETQYF.